The present T cell receptor (beta chain) was sequenced within a study of PD-1 blockade in classical Hodgkin lymphoma. Study-level results: Newly diagnosed patients were reported to exhibit reduced baseline TCR diversity relative to healthy donors.

Each patient's relapse followed autologous stem cell transplantation, and brentuximab vedotin exposure varied. Complete response, partial response or progressive disease made up the best responses. About this clone: As yet, its antigen is unknown.

Here immunoSEQ multiplex PCR was the method, and the copy in TCRdb shows in-frame clones only, minus some. The sample gives around 96,000 clones, approximately 80% of which show up once; 9% to 15% is in the top ten. This material consisted of peripheral blood mononuclear cells (PBMCs), taken at baseline. The sequence was collected from a human donor with classical Hodgkin lymphoma.

CDR3 sequence (DNA): TGTGCCAGCAGCCTTTCGATGGGACTCGCATACGAGCAGTACTTC. Protein sequence: CASSLSMGLAYEQYF. The chain has TRBV14 and TRBJ2-7, with TRBD2 as a possible D gene (6 bases). The CDR3 totals 15 residues. Trimming pared 4 bases from V and 4 bases from J, leaving 17 bases between. Germline assignment: CDR1 SGHDN and CDR2 FVKESK.